Below, 19 T cell receptor beta chains from the same sample are listed, as sequenced in a study of molecular identifiers for immune sequencing clone quantification. TCRdb reprocessed the PCR reads via MiXCR and lists one record per CDR3 protein. The sample holds approximately 320,000 distinct CDR3 sequences, roughly a quarter seen once. The sequenced material came from naive CD8+ T cells from blood, with Jurkat cell RNA spiked in. Documented subset: FACS-sorted CD8+CD4-CCR7+CD45RA+ naive T cells. The receptors were gathered from a human donor in good health. Some libraries in this study had Jurkat cell RNA spiked in.

The chain is built from TRBV19 and TRBJ2-3; TRBD1 aligns across 8 bases. V lost 5 bases to trimming and J lost 1 base; unmatched junction nucleotides: 11. The CDR3 runs to 17 residues. Germline assignment: CDR1 LNHDA and CDR2 SQIVND (reference sequence). The CDR3 bases are TGTGCCAGTAGTTTTCTTACCCGGACAGGGCGCACAGATACGCAGTATTTT. Its translation: CASSFLTRTGRTDTQYF.

This clonotype was seen ten or more times. J is TRBJ1-1 and V is TRBV7-8, with 8 positions matching TRBD1. Germline lookup yields CDR1 SGHVS and CDR2 FQNEAQ. V shed 6 bases, J shed 4 bases, and the junction held 4 bases outside the gene matches. The CDR3 totals 13 residues. The CDR3 bases are TGTGCCAGCAGGACCGGGACAGGCACTGAAGCTTTCTTT. Residues: CASRTGTGTEAFF.

This clonotype was counted a few times. The genes are TRBV7-6 and TRBJ2-3, with D unresolved. V was trimmed by 4 bases and J by 0 bases, leaving 8 bases between them. The CDR3 totals 14 residues. Germline V gene data show CDR1 as SGHVS and CDR2 as FNYEAQ. This CDR3 reads CASSSGLSTDTQYF. The CDR3 coding sequence is TGTGCCAGCAGCTCCGGATTAAGCACAGATACGCAGTATTTT.

Of note for this clonotype: Germline and junction disagree at one end, which may indicate a read error. The chain is built from TRBV20-1 and TRBJ2-2; 7 bases agree with TRBD1. CDR3 length equals 13 residues. Germline-derived CDR1 and CDR2 are DFQATT and SNEGSKA (reference sequence). The CDR3 loop is CGASQGPTGELFF. DNA for the CDR3: TGCGGTGCTTCACAGGGGCCCACCGGGGAGCTGTTTTTT.

This clonotype was counted at least ten times. V is TRBV7-6 and J is TRBJ2-3; D gene ambiguous. Between the trimmed V and J ends, which lost 1 base and 1 base, there was a span of 15 bases. The CDR3 consists of 17 residues. The germline CDR1 and CDR2 sequences are SGHVS and FNYEAQ. The CDR3 loop is CASSLDGRTRGTDTQYF. CDR3 coding DNA: TGTGCCAGCAGCTTAGATGGGCGGACCCGGGGCACAGATACGCAGTATTTT.

On this clonotype itself: A much larger clone lies a single base off, so this may be a read error. The missing conserved phenylalanine or tryptophan at the end of this CDR3 makes a read error likely. The rearrangement links TRBV5-1 to TRBJ2-7; 10 positions match TRBD1. The trim removed 7 bases at V and 5 bases at J, leaving 3 bases unmatched. From germline, CDR1 is SGHRS and CDR2 YFSETQ. The CDR3 has 12 residues. Here the CDR3 DNA reads TGCGCCAGCCGACAGGGGGCCAACGAGCAGTACCTC. As protein: CASRQGANEQYL.

This clonotype occurred once. V usage is TRBV19 and J usage is TRBJ2-2, with 8 positions matching TRBD2. The CDR3 is 13 amino acids. The junction had 4 bases not matched to a gene; V was cut back by 9 bases and J by 4 bases. The germline CDR1 and CDR2 sequences are LNHDA and SQIVND (reference sequence). Here the CDR3 reads CASGGVITGELFF. CDR3 nucleotides: TGTGCCAGCGGGGGGGTGATCACCGGGGAGCTGTTTTTT.

This clonotype was counted a few times. The CDR3 sequence: CASSQGYLGGSYEQYF. CDR3 DNA: TGCGCCAGCAGCCAAGGCTATCTAGGGGGTTCCTACGAGCAGTACTTC. The J gene is TRBJ2-7, the V gene TRBV4-3, with a possible D match to TRBD1 (6 bases). V was shortened by 1 base and J by 1 base, with 14 bases between the two germline ends. The CDR3 extends over 16 amino acids. Per germline, CDR1 LGHNA and CDR2 YSLEER.

At least ten counts were recorded for this clonotype. For the CDR3, the DNA is TGTGCCAGCAGCCAGGGACAGTTCTATGGCTACACCTTC. Translated: CASSQGQFYGYTF. J is TRBJ1-2 and V is TRBV7-8; TRBD1 matches 7 bases. The J segment lost 4 bases and the V segment lost 5 bases, leaving 4 bases of the junction unmatched. Germline loops: CDR1 SGHVS, CDR2 FQNEAQ. This CDR3 contains 13 residues.

For this clonotype: Relative to the germline gene, one junction end is altered; a read error may explain this. This chain's CDR3 is CASTSTDAQYF. The CDR3 DNA reads as TGCGCCAGCACTAGCACAGATGCGCAGTATTTT. The chain couples TRBV10-2 to TRBJ2-3; D may be TRBD2 (5 bases). Germline CDR1 reads WSHSY; CDR2 reads SAAADI. The CDR3 spans 11 residues.

The rearrangement links TRBV4-2 to TRBJ2-4; D unresolved. Germline V gene data show CDR1 as LGHNA and CDR2 as YNFKEQ. V gave up 0 bases and J gave up 7 bases, with 13 bases separating them. This CDR3 is 15 amino acids long. The CDR3: CASSQDPGLSNIQYF. CDR3 in DNA: TGTGCCAGCAGCCAAGATCCTGGTCTATCGAACATTCAGTACTTC.

The sample holds one count of this clonotype. The chain joins TRBV5-6 to TRBJ2-3; no clear D gene. The DNA end is more similar to TRBJ1-5, so the J call may be wrong. Germline values: CDR1 SGHDT, CDR2 YYEEEE. The CDR3 runs 17 residues. CDR3 DNA: TGTGCCAGCAGCCCCTCGTCTGATCCAGTCCCCACAGATACGCAGCATTTT. It is translated as CASSPSSDPVPTDTQHF.

This clonotype has a count of ten or more. The chain carries TRBV11-2 and TRBJ2-1; possible D gene TRBD2, 5 bases. Germline lookup yields CDR1 SGHAT and CDR2 FQNNGV. V lost 5 bases and J 10 bases, leaving 9 bases between the germline ends. This CDR3 has 11 amino acids. The CDR3 DNA is TGTGCCAGCAGCGTACTAGGGGAGCAGTTCTTC. Encoded protein: CASSVLGEQFF.

A note on this clonotype: The junction departs from germline at one end; a sequencing error may be responsible. The V and J genes are TRBV13 and TRBJ1-4; perhaps TRBD1 as D (6 bases). The CDR3 spans 12 residues. Germline V gene data show CDR1 as PRHDT and CDR2 as FYEKMQ (reference sequence). Here the CDR3 reads CANSLGGTVSFF. Here the CDR3 DNA reads TGTGCCAACAGCTTAGGGGGAACAGTCAGTTTTTTT.

This clonotype occurred once. Being one base from a much bigger clone, this may be a read error. This chain links TRBV28 with TRBJ1-1, with TRBD1 as a possible D gene (5 bases). The V and J ends lost 8 bases and 6 bases respectively, with 16 bases between them. This CDR3 is 13 amino acids long. Germline loops: CDR1 MDHEN, CDR2 SYDVKM. CDR3 in DNA: TGTGCCAGCCTCCCCCACGGGACCGCTGAAGCTTTCTTT. Encoded protein: CASLPHGTAEAFF.

This clonotype was counted ten times or more. The chain combines TRBV5-5 with TRBJ2-7; D may correspond to TRBD1 or TRBD2 (5 bases each). Germline assignment: CDR1 SGHKS and CDR2 YYEKEE (reference sequence). The CDR3 spans 15 residues. Deletions cut 3 bases from V and 2 bases from J, with 15 bases between. CDR3 in amino acids: CASSSQGSSAYEQYF. The CDR3 bases are TGTGCCAGCAGCTCCCAGGGCAGTAGCGCCTACGAGCAGTACTTC.

This clonotype has at least ten counts. The chain has TRBV7-9 and TRBJ2-7, with D possibly called TRBD1 or TRBD2 (5 bases each). The CDR3 covers 16 residues. Germline CDR1 and CDR2: SEHNR and FQNEAQ (reference sequence). V was clipped by 4 bases and J by 3 bases, with 19 bases between them. The CDR3 bases are TGTGCCAGCAGCTCATCGACCGGGACCGTAAACTACGAGCAGTACTTC. It yields the protein CASSSSTGTVNYEQYF. Combining the CDR3 with reference TRBV7-9 and TRBJ2-7 gives the whole variable domain DTGVSQNPRHKITKRGQNVTFRCDPISEHNRLYWYRQTLGQGPEFLTYFQNEAQLEKSRLLSDRFSAERPKGSFSTLEIQRTEQGDSAMYLCASSSSTGTVNYEQYFGPGTRLTVT.

This clonotype was seen a few times. V usage is TRBV19 and J usage is TRBJ1-5; no firm D call. This CDR3 spans 15 amino acids. Trimming took off 1 base at V and 0 bases at J, with 7 bases between the two ends. Germline V gene data show CDR1 as LNHDA and CDR2 as SQIVND (reference sequence). This chain's CDR3 is CASSIVSSSNQPQHF. The DNA for the CDR3 is TGTGCCAGTAGTATAGTCAGCTCTAGCAATCAGCCCCAGCATTTT.

This clonotype was observed a handful of times. The chain's CDR3 is CASSYGSGYEQYF. The DNA for the CDR3 is TGTGCCAGCAGTTACGGTTCGGGTTACGAGCAGTACTTC. The V gene is TRBV6-2 or TRBV6-3, the J gene TRBJ2-7, with D hard to call. In germline, CDR1 is MNHEY, CDR2 SVGEGT. Trimming took 2 bases from V and 4 from J, leaving 9 bases between them. This CDR3 comprises 13 residues.